This T cell receptor beta chain was identified during a study of CD8 T cells in ankylosing spondylitis. TCRdb processed the 5' RACE reads anew with MiXCR; each CDR3 protein has one entry. The table lists approximately 90,000 distinct CDR3 sequences, about 8.3% of them singletons. In this sample, this clonotype turned up many times. The source of this sequence is a male donor with ankylosing spondylitis or in good health (not recorded which). Material for sequencing was blood, either unsorted or a sorted T cell fraction (not recorded which).

The CDR3 here is CASSELGLAQFF. CDR3 nucleotides: TGTGCCAGCAGCGAACTCGGACTAGCGCAGTTCTTC. V is TRBV6-2 or TRBV6-3 and J is TRBJ2-1, with 8 bases fitting TRBD2. The junction had 7 bases not matched to a gene; V was cut back by 6 bases and J by 12 bases. This CDR3 spans 12 amino acids. Per the germline V gene, CDR1 is MNHEY and CDR2 is SVGEGT.